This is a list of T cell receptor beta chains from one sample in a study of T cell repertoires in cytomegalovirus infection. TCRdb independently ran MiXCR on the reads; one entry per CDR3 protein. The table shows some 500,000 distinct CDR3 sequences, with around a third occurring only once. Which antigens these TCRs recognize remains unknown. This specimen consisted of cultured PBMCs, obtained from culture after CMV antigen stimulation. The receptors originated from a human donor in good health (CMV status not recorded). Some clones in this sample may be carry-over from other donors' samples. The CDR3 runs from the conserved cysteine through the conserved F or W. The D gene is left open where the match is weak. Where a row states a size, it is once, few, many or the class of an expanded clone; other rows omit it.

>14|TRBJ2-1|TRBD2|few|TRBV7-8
CASSKTSGSNEQFF
TGTGCCAGCAGCAAGACTAGCGGGAGTAATGAGCAGTTCTTC
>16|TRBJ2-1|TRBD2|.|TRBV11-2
CASSGLAGAHYNEQFF
TGTGCCAGCAGCGGACTAGCGGGAGCGCACTACAATGAGCAGTTCTTC
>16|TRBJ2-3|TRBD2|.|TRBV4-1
CASSGRTSGLTDTQYF
TGCGCCAGCAGCGGCCGGACTAGCGGGTTGACAGATACGCAGTATTTT
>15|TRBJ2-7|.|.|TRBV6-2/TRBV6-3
CASSYEAGWAYEQYF
TGTGCCAGCAGTTACGAGGCAGGGTGGGCGTACGAGCAGTACTTC
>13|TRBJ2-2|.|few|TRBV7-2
CASSLVFEGELFF
TGTGCCAGCAGCTTAGTATTCGAGGGGGAGCTGTTTTTT
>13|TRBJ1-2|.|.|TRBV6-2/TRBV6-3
CASTPTVNYGYTF
TGTGCCAGCACCCCTACAGTGAACTATGGCTACACCTTC
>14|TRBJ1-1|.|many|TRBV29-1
CSPTGRDMNTEAFF
TGCAGCCCCACAGGGCGGGACATGAACACTGAAGCTTTCTTT
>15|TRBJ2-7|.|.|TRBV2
CASTKERFLSYEQYF
TGTGCCAGCACGAAGGAGCGGTTCCTCTCCTACGAGCAGTACTTC
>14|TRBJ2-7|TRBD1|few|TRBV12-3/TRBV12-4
CASRGQLTSYEQYF
TGTGCCAGCAGGGGACAGCTGACCTCCTACGAGCAGTACTTC
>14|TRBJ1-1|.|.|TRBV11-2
CASSLDPGWVEAFF
TGTGCCAGCAGCTTAGACCCCGGGTGGGTTGAAGCTTTCTTT
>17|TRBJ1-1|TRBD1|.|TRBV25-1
CASSEHEGQEENTEAFF
TGTGCCAGCAGTGAACACGAAGGACAGGAGGAGAACACTGAAGCTTTCTTT
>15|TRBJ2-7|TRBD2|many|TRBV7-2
CASSPERLATGEQYF
TGTGCCAGCAGCCCCGAGAGACTAGCGACCGGGGAGCAGTACTTC
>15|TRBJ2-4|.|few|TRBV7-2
CASSLAGLGKNIQYF
TGTGCCAGCAGCTTAGCAGGGTTAGGAAAAAACATTCAGTACTTC
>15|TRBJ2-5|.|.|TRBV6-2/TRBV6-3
CASSYGVGAQETQYF
TGTGCCAGCAGCTACGGGGTGGGGGCCCAAGAGACCCAGTACTTC
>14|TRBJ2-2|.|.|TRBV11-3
CANSFYKNTGELFF
TGTGCCAACAGCTTCTACAAGAACACCGGGGAGCTGTTTTTT
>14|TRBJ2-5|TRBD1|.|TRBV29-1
CSVETGGRWETQYF
TGCAGCGTTGAAACAGGGGGCCGATGGGAGACCCAGTACTTC
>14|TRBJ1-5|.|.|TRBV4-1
CASSQDGGYQPQHF
TGCGCCAGCAGCCAAGATGGCGGGTACCAGCCCCAGCATTTT
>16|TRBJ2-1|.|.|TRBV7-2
CASSWSRKRYNHEQFF
TGTGCCAGCAGCTGGTCGAGGAAGCGATATAATCATGAGCAGTTCTTC
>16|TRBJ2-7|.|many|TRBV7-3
CASSLMSLGAGDEQYF
TGTGCCAGCAGCTTAATGAGCTTGGGCGCTGGGGACGAGCAGTACTTC
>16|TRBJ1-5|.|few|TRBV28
CASSPPTSRSNQPQHF
TGTGCCAGCAGTCCACCGACAAGTCGTAGCAATCAGCCCCAGCATTTT
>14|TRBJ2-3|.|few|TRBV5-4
CASSLEYEADTQYF
TGTGCCAGCAGCTTGGAATACGAGGCAGATACGCAGTATTTT
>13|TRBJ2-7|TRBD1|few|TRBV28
CASSLVAGGEQYF
TGTGCCAGCAGTTTAGTTGCAGGGGGCGAGCAGTACTTC
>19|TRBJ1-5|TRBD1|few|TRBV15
CATSTLFRQGVGSNQPQHF
TGTGCCACCAGCACCTTATTTCGACAGGGGGTTGGGAGCAATCAGCCCCAGCATTTT
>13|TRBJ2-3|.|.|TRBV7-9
CAIKLVPIDTQYF
TGTGCCATAAAACTAGTCCCCATAGATACGCAGTATTTT
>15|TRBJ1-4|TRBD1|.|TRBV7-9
CASSSQGAQYEKLFF
TGTGCCAGCAGCTCACAGGGGGCGCAGTATGAAAAACTGTTTTTT
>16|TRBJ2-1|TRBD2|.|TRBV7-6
CASSPGGAGGPFEQFF
TGTGCCAGCAGCCCCGGGGGAGCGGGAGGGCCTTTCGAGCAGTTCTTC
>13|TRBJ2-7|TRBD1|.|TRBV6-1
CASRQGNVYEQYF
TGTGCCAGCAGACAGGGGAATGTGTACGAGCAGTACTTC
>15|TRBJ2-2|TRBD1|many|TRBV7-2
CASSLGQGYTGELFF
TGTGCCAGCAGTTTAGGACAGGGGTACACCGGGGAGCTGTTTTTT
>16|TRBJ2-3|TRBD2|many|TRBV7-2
CASSIGGTSGGDTQYF
TGTGCCAGCAGCATAGGTGGGACTAGCGGAGGGGATACGCAGTATTTT